The entry below gives a single T cell receptor beta chain sequence along with its context. The data derive from a study of blood T cell repertoires in COVID-19. Whole-study context: COVID-19 samples collected from the United States, Italy and Spain covered acute and convalescent phases.

Measured with immunoSEQ multiplex PCR; TCRdb has only the in-frame clones, and not every one. The sample holds more than 300,000 clones, approximately 90% seen once. This clonotype was obtained from a woman under 30 who had recovered from COVID-19. Specimen: PBMCs or T cells enriched from blood (not recorded which).

The CDR3 region is CASGGGGAVGEQYF. For the CDR3, the DNA is TGTGCTAGTGGAGGCGGGGGGGCCGTAGGCGAGCAGTACTTC. The chain recombines TRBV12-5 with TRBJ2-7; 9 bases align to TRBD2. The germline V gene encodes CDR1 LGHNT and CDR2 FRNRAP. Trimming took 6 bases from V and 6 from J; bases not matched to a gene: 9. CDR3 length: 14 amino acids.